The 5 T cell receptor beta chains listed next were all sequenced from one sample in a study of regulatory dendritic cells for organ transplantation. Clones were sequenced by immunoSEQ multiplex PCR, and TCRdb holds only the in-frame ones, with some missing. The repertoire holds roughly 9,300 clones, with around 80% as singletons. CFSE-labeled sorted T cells met regulatory or mature dendritic cells for approximately 5 days. These receptors lack a known antigen. Sequencing was done on a sample of memory CD4+ T cells from blood cultured with dendritic cells. Indicated subset: CD45RO+ memory T cells. The receptor source for this set is a human donor in good health.

The table lists this clone with a few counts. The CDR3 nucleotides are TGTGCCAGCTCACCACGGCAGATTCTAGCGGGGGGTCCAAGCACAGATACGCAGTATTTT. Translation: CASSPRQILAGGPSTDTQYF. V and J are TRBV18 and TRBJ2-3; 11 bases are a match to TRBD2. The germline V gene encodes CDR1 KGHSH and CDR2 LQKENI. The CDR3 is 20 amino acids. After removal of 1 base from V and 0 bases from J, the junction contained 12 bases not matched to a gene.

This chain uses TRBV30 with TRBJ1-1; D is possibly TRBD1 (5 bases). Germline lookup yields CDR1 GTSNPN and CDR2 SVGIG (reference sequence). This CDR3 comprises 14 residues. The V end was cut by 2 bases, the J end by 7 bases, with 17 bases between. DNA for the CDR3: TGTGCCTGGAGTCACAATACCGGGGGGGGTGAAGCTTTCTTT. It encodes CAWSHNTGGGEAFF. The variable domain in full, completed from reference TRBV30 and TRBJ1-1, reads SQTIHQWPATLVQPVGSPLSLECTVEGTSNPNLYWYRQAAGRGLQLLFYSVGIGQISSEVPQNLSASRPQDRQFILSSKKLLLSDSGFYLCAWSHNTGGGEAFFGQGTRLTVV.

The rearrangement joins TRBV20-1 to TRBJ1-5; 10 bases align to TRBD1. V lost 6 bases to trimming and J lost 12 bases; unmatched junction nucleotides: 5. Germline V gene lookup returns CDR1 DFQATT and CDR2 SNEGSKA (reference sequence). This CDR3 has 11 residues. CDR3 DNA: TGCAGTGCCCCGACAGGGGGCATCCAGCATTTT. It encodes CSAPTGGIQHF.

This rearrangement joins TRBV30 to TRBJ1-1; 9 bases are shared with TRBD1. CDR1 GTSNPN and CDR2 SVGIG come from the germline V gene (reference sequence). This CDR3 region has 14 residues. V was pared by 7 bases and J by 3 bases, with 9 bases of the junction left unmatched. CDR3 DNA: TGTGCCTCCTTCATACAGGGGGCATACACTGAAGCTTTCTTT. This translates into CASFIQGAYTEAFF.

The genes are TRBV7-2 and TRBJ1-1, with D perhaps TRBD1 (6 bases). V was shortened by 1 base and J by 6 bases, with 15 bases between the two germline ends. Germline values: CDR1 SGHTA, CDR2 FQGNSA. The length of the CDR3 is 15 residues. The CDR3 protein is CASSLVQVKGAEAFF. Here the CDR3 DNA reads TGTGCCAGCAGCTTAGTCCAGGTGAAGGGGGCTGAAGCTTTCTTT.